The 30 T cell receptor beta chains listed next were all sequenced from one sample in a study of OX40 agonist ivuxolimab in advanced cancers. Sequencing used immunoSEQ multiplex PCR; TCRdb keeps in-frame clones, though not all of them. The sample gives tens of thousands of clones, approximately 87% of which show up once; about a quarter is in the top ten. This material consisted of CD4+ or CD8+ T cells sorted from blood, taken in a trial of the OX40 agonist ivuxolimab. The receptors originated from an adult with an advanced solid tumor such as melanoma, head and neck, liver or kidney cancer.

V usage is TRBV2 and J usage is TRBJ2-4, with 11 bases identical to TRBD1. The CDR3 sequence is 20 residues long. Germline V CDR1 and CDR2: SNHLY, FYNNEI. Trimming cost V 3 bases and J 3 bases; bases outside gene matches: 16. DNA for the CDR3: TGTGCCAGCAGTGACCCCCGAAGGACAGGGGGCTCCCTAGGCAAAAACATTCAGTACTTC. Translating it yields CASSDPRRTGGSLGKNIQYF.

In this sample, this clone turned up a few times. V and J are TRBV5-6 and TRBJ1-3, with no clear D. Trimming took 2 bases from V and 7 from J, leaving 16 bases between them. Germline CDR1 is SGHDT and CDR2 is YYEEEE. The CDR3 covers 15 residues. The CDR3 loop reads CASSFIRRSDNTIYF. CDR3 nucleotides: TGTGCCAGCAGCTTTATTCGTCGGTCGGATAACACCATATATTTT.

The chain carries TRBV21-1 and TRBJ2-7; TRBD2, as called in the table, went unchecked against the DNA. TRBV21-1 is tagged as a pseudogene. The CDR3 extends over 16 amino acids. The chain's CDR3 is CANNRNPGRSSYEQYF. In DNA, the CDR3 is TGTGCCAACAACCGCAACCCAGGGAGGAGCTCCTACGAGCAGTACTTC.

This sequence joins TRBV7-9 and TRBJ1-1, with D unresolved. The germline gives CDR1 SEHNR, CDR2 FQNEAQ (reference sequence). The length of the CDR3 is 12 residues. V gave up 8 bases and J gave up 9 bases, with 16 bases separating them. CDR3 nucleotide sequence: TGTGCCAGCGAAATTGGAGGAGAACAAGCTTTCTTT. Translation gives CASEIGGEQAFF.

This chain links TRBV7-2 with TRBJ1-1; unclear D gene. The CDR3 is 16 residues long. CDR1 and CDR2 from the germline V gene are SGHTA and FQGNSA. The V end was cut by 5 bases, the J end by 3 bases, with 19 bases between. The CDR3: CASSPASPGWHTEAFF. CDR3 in DNA: TGTGCCAGCAGCCCAGCTTCTCCGGGATGGCACACTGAAGCTTTCTTT.

The chain uses TRBV4-3 and TRBJ1-2; possible D gene TRBD1, 5 bases. The germline V and J ends were trimmed by 4 bases and 6 bases, with 18 bases remaining between them. From germline, CDR1 is LGHNA and CDR2 YSLEER. The CDR3 sequence is 15 residues long. The CDR3 reads CASSPRDSQYHGYTF. The CDR3 DNA follows: TGCGCCAGCAGCCCCCGGGACTCCCAGTATCATGGCTACACCTTC.

The chain uses TRBV13 and TRBJ2-1; 11 nucleotides agree with TRBD1. The CDR3 runs to 20 residues. Germline trimming cut 1 base from V and 2 bases from J; bases unmatched to any gene: 13. The V gene's germline CDR1 is PRHDT and CDR2 FYEKMQ (reference sequence). The CDR3 DNA follows: TGTGCCAGCAGCTTAGAGGCGGGACAGGGGGTCGCCTATACCTACAATGAGCAGTTCTTC. Protein: CASSLEAGQGVAYTYNEQFF.

The chain is built from TRBV5-1 and TRBJ2-5, with TRBD1 identical over 7 bases. CDR1 and CDR2 from the germline V gene are SGHRS and YFSETQ. V lost 4 bases, J lost 2 bases, and 14 bases stayed unmatched. The CDR3 has 17 residues. As DNA, the CDR3 is TGCGCCAGCAGCCCCCATGTCCGACAGGGCATGCAAGAGACCCAGTACTTC. It translates to CASSPHVRQGMQETQYF.

This chain connects TRBV10-2 to TRBJ2-7; D may be TRBD1 (6 bases). With 3 bases removed from V and 5 bases from J, the gap between germline ends came to 11 bases. Germline values: CDR1 WSHSY, CDR2 SAAADI. This CDR3 comprises 13 residues. This chain's CDR3 is CASSETGSDEQYF. The CDR3 coding sequence is TGCGCCAGCAGTGAAACAGGGTCGGACGAGCAGTACTTC.

CDR3 nucleotides: TGTGCTAGTGGTTTGGGGGGAACCGGGGAGCTGTTTTTT. Translation gives CASGLGGTGELFF. V is TRBV12-5 and J is TRBJ2-2; D is unclear. Per the germline V gene, CDR1 is LGHNT and CDR2 is FRNRAP. CDR3 length equals 13 residues. The ends were cut back, 1 base at V and 5 bases at J, with 5 bases in the middle.

On this clone: In this CDR3 the conserved last residue, phenylalanine or tryptophan, is missing, so a read error is likely. The chain carries TRBV27 and TRBJ1-6; no reliable D call. Deletions cut 0 bases from V and 14 bases from J, with 20 bases between. Germline CDR1 reads MNHEY; CDR2 reads SMNVEV (reference sequence). CDR3 length: 16 residues. Here the CDR3 reads CASSLSVGMGAFTLHL. The CDR3 DNA reads TGTGCCAGCAGTTTATCTGTGGGTATGGGTGCCTTCACCCTCCACCTT.

The chain uses TRBV12-5 and TRBJ1-1; no clear D. Germline values: CDR1 LGHNT, CDR2 FRNRAP. V gave up 3 bases and J gave up 4 bases, with 3 bases separating them. The length of the CDR3 is 11 residues. Written as DNA, the CDR3 is TGTGCTAGTGGTTTCCCCACTGAAGCTTTCTTT. This codes for CASGFPTEAFF.

The rearrangement joins TRBV5-5 to TRBJ2-1; weak D call: TRBD2 (6 bases). This CDR3 has 15 residues. Germline CDR1 reads SGHKS; CDR2 reads YYEKEE (reference sequence). The V and J ends lost 0 bases and 8 bases respectively, with 15 bases between them. The chain's CDR3 is CASSLVVGGFDEQFF. CDR3 nucleotide sequence: TGTGCCAGCAGCTTGGTCGTGGGGGGTTTCGATGAGCAGTTCTTC.

The V and J genes are TRBV15 and TRBJ2-3; possibly TRBD1 for D (6 bases). The CDR3 is 18 amino acids. V was pared by 2 bases and J by 0 bases, with 18 bases between. The germline V gene has CDR1 LNHNV and CDR2 YYDKDF (reference sequence). In DNA form, the CDR3 reads TGTGCCACCAGCAGACTGCACCGGACAGAAGTTAGCACAGATACGCAGTATTTT. The encoded protein is CATSRLHRTEVSTDTQYF.

This sequence joins TRBV5-4 and TRBJ1-2, with no clear D. This CDR3 contains 15 residues. CDR1 and CDR2 (germline): SGHNT, YYREEE (reference sequence). V lost 5 bases to trimming and J lost 4 bases, with 18 bases between them. Written as DNA, the CDR3 is TGTGCCAGCAGGATCCTCCCCATCCTAGGCTATGGCTACACCTTC. Its protein product is CASRILPILGYGYTF.

The genes are TRBV11-2 and TRBJ1-1, with 9 bases lining up with TRBD1. The trim removed 5 bases at V and 7 bases at J, leaving 8 bases unmatched. The germline V gene has CDR1 SGHAT and CDR2 FQNNGV. The CDR3 contains 14 residues. CDR3 bases: TGTGCCAGCAGCCCTCGGGACAGGGTTCTTGAAGCTTTCTTT. This sequence encodes CASSPRDRVLEAFF.

This clone was detected only once. V gene TRBV28 combines with J gene TRBJ1-6; D is possibly TRBD1 (5 bases). V was shortened by 3 bases and J by 0 bases, with 18 bases between the two germline ends. This CDR3 is built from 19 residues. The germline V gene has CDR1 MDHEN and CDR2 SYDVKM. CDR3 sequence reads: CASSFPWGRVNSYNSPLHF. In DNA, the CDR3 is TGTGCCAGCAGTTTTCCATGGGGCAGGGTTAACTCCTATAATTCACCCCTCCACTTT.

This chain links TRBV9 with TRBJ1-1; 7 bases agree with TRBD1. The length of the CDR3 is 13 residues. Germline CDR1 and CDR2: SGDLS and YYNGEE. Trimming cost V 4 bases and J 4 bases; bases outside gene matches: 4. CDR3 loop: CASSYRQGTEAFF. The CDR3 nucleotides read TGTGCCAGCAGCTACAGACAGGGCACTGAAGCTTTCTTT.

The chain joins TRBV19 to TRBJ1-1; D is unresolved. Between the trimmed V and J ends, which lost 8 bases and 0 bases, there was a span of 13 bases. The length of the CDR3 is 14 residues. The germline CDR1 and CDR2 sequences are LNHDA and SQIVND (reference sequence). The CDR3 loop reads CASDLGPMNTEAFF. In nucleotides, the CDR3 is TGTGCCAGTGACCTGGGCCCTATGAACACTGAAGCTTTCTTT.

The chain joins TRBV15 to TRBJ2-7, with 7 bases matching TRBD2. The length of the CDR3 is 16 residues. J gave up 0 bases and V 1 base, and 6 bases lay outside the gene matches. The V gene's germline CDR1 is LNHNV and CDR2 YYDKDF (reference sequence). CDR3: CATSRGERGDSYEQYF. In DNA form, the CDR3 reads TGTGCCACCAGCAGAGGGGAACGGGGGGACTCCTACGAGCAGTACTTC.

The chain joins TRBV2 to TRBJ2-4, with D possibly matching TRBD1 (6 bases). There are 17 residues in the CDR3. V lost 6 bases to trimming and J lost 6 bases, with 24 bases between them. CDR1 SNHLY and CDR2 FYNNEI come from the germline V gene. The CDR3 region has the DNA TGTGCCAGCAGGGAAAATACAGGGATGGTGGTTGGAAACATTCAGTACTTC. It codes for CASRENTGMVVGNIQYF.

The chain has TRBV5-1 and TRBJ1-2; D might be TRBD1 (6 bases). V was pared by 4 bases and J by 8 bases, with 24 bases between. Per germline, CDR1 SGHRS and CDR2 YFSETQ. CDR3 length equals 16 residues. This chain's CDR3 is CASSLDSPPFLVGYTF. The CDR3 coding sequence is TGCGCCAGCAGCCTGGACAGTCCGCCCTTCCTTGTGGGCTACACCTTC.

The gene calls are TRBV6-5 and TRBJ2-5; D is ambiguous. V lost 5 bases to trimming and J lost 2 bases, with 12 bases between them. Germline V gene lookup returns CDR1 MNHEY and CDR2 SVGAGI. The CDR3 is made up of 14 amino acids. The CDR3 DNA reads TGTGCCAGCAGTCCAATCGGTGGGCAAGAGACCCAGTACTTC. This sequence encodes CASSPIGGQETQYF.

In this sample, this clone turned up once. The rearrangement links TRBV27 to TRBJ1-1; weak D call: TRBD1 (6 bases). V gave up 3 bases and J gave up 4 bases, with 18 bases separating them. This CDR3 comprises 16 residues. The germline gives CDR1 MNHEY, CDR2 SMNVEV (reference sequence). This chain's CDR3 is CASSLGGASWVTEAFF. CDR3 bases: TGTGCCAGCAGTTTGGGGGGCGCTTCTTGGGTCACTGAAGCTTTCTTT.

This clone was recorded only once. V gene TRBV27 combines with J gene TRBJ2-7; 9 nucleotides match TRBD1. The V segment lost 4 bases and the J segment 5 bases; nucleotides outside the gene matches: 12. The CDR3 runs to 16 residues. Germline values: CDR1 MNHEY, CDR2 SMNVEV (reference sequence). In DNA form, the CDR3 reads TGTGCCAGCAGTTGGGCTATAGGGACAGGGTTCGACGAGCAGTACTTC. It is translated as CASSWAIGTGFDEQYF.

This clone was counted a single time. The chain couples TRBV27 to TRBJ2-7; TRBD1 agrees at 9 bases. V was pared by 2 bases and J by 3 bases, with 5 bases of the junction left unmatched. Germline CDR1 reads MNHEY; CDR2 reads SMNVEV (reference sequence). CDR3 length: 15 residues. The CDR3 reads CASSLLGQGHYEQYF. CDR3 nucleotide sequence: TGTGCCAGCAGTTTACTTGGACAGGGGCACTACGAGCAGTACTTC.

In this sample, this clone turned up once. This chain joins TRBV9 and TRBJ2-1, with 7 bases matching TRBD1. This CDR3 contains 14 residues. V lost 0 bases and J lost 10; bases outside the gene matches: 7. Germline CDR1 is SGDLS and CDR2 is YYNGEE. CDR3 DNA: TGTGCCAGCAGCGTAGACAGGGGCCGTGGGGAGCAGTTCTTC. Residues: CASSVDRGRGEQFF.

The rearrangement uses TRBV7-6 and TRBJ2-7; D is undetermined. Trimming pared 4 bases from V and 4 bases from J, leaving 23 bases between. This CDR3 is 17 amino acids long. Germline V gene sequence: CDR1 SGHVS, CDR2 FNYEAQ. The CDR3 here is CASSSSGRALDPYEQYF. The CDR3 region has the DNA TGTGCCAGCAGCTCCTCCGGCAGAGCCCTAGATCCATACGAGCAGTACTTC.

J is TRBJ1-1 and V is TRBV6-5; D not resolved. This CDR3 contains 12 residues. With 6 bases removed from V and 3 bases from J, the gap between germline ends came to 8 bases. Per the germline V gene, CDR1 is MNHEY and CDR2 is SVGAGI. The CDR3: CASSYTDTEAFF. The CDR3 DNA sequence: TGTGCCAGCAGCTATACAGACACTGAAGCTTTCTTT.

Comment on this clone: This same CDR3 is encoded by further DNA sequences in the sample. This chain connects TRBV5-6 to TRBJ1-2, with D unclear. The CDR3 extends over 12 amino acids. V was cut by 0 bases and J by 4 bases, with 4 bases left in between. From germline, CDR1 is SGHDT and CDR2 YYEEEE. CDR3: CASSLDRYGYTF. Here the CDR3 DNA reads TGTGCCAGCAGCTTGGACCGCTATGGCTACACCTTC. Complete variable domain (other parts from reference TRBV5-6 and TRBJ1-2): DAGVTQSPTHLIKTRGQQVTLRCSPKSGHDTVSWYQQALGQGPQFIFQYYEEEERQRGNFPDRFSGHQFPNYSSELNVNALLLGDSALYLCASSLDRYGYTFGSGTRLTVV.